The clone carrying this T cell receptor beta chain was found once. The data belong to a study of blood T cell repertoires in COVID-19. Libraries were prepared by immunoSEQ multiplex PCR; TCRdb keeps only in-frame clonotypes and omits some of them. The sample has some 670,000 clones, 80% to 90% seen once. CDR3 size: 15 residues. Germline V lookup: CDR1 SGHVS, CDR2 FQNEAQ. The germline V and J ends were trimmed by 1 base and 7 bases, with 16 bases remaining between them. The chain employs TRBV7-8 and TRBJ1-2; possible D gene TRBD1, 5 bases. The sequenced sample was peripheral blood. The clonotype originates from a woman aged 18-29 years with acute or convalescent COVID-19. This CDR3 is CASSLEETGLFGYTF. The CDR3 DNA reads as TGTGCCAGCAGCTTAGAGGAGACGGGACTATTTGGCTACACCTTC.